Below, 22 T cell receptor beta chains from the same sample are listed, as sequenced in a study of spatial heterogeneity in lung cancer. Described time point: sample taken at primary tumor resection. Whole RNA came from tumor, nontumor lung or frozen PBMC and was sequenced without being sorted. TCRdb re-derived calls from the 5' RACE reads in MiXCR, one entry per CDR3 protein. This table holds around 12,000 distinct CDR3 sequences, approximately 14% found once. Sequences were derived from PBMCs, sampled at surgery. The receptor source for this set is a female donor with early-stage non-small cell lung cancer.

V and J are TRBV2 and TRBJ2-7, with TRBD1 as a possible D gene (6 bases). V was pared by 8 bases and J by 1 base, with 15 bases between. This CDR3 is built from 14 residues. Germline V gene sequence: CDR1 SNHLY, CDR2 FYNNEI. CDR3: CASSLQGTSYEQYF. The CDR3 nucleotides are TGTGCCAGCTCTCTACAGGGTACGTCCTACGAGCAGTACTTC.

This clonotype was seen many times. This rearrangement joins TRBV7-2 to TRBJ2-5; no firm D call. CDR1 SGHTA and CDR2 FQGNSA come from the germline V gene. The CDR3 contains 14 residues. Trimming took 5 bases from V and 4 from J, leaving 14 bases between them. CDR3 amino acids: CASSEYLARETQYF. The CDR3 DNA sequence: TGTGCCAGCAGCGAATATCTCGCACGAGAGACCCAGTACTTC.

The chain has TRBV5-1 and TRBJ2-7; 11 bases map to TRBD1. This CDR3 has 14 amino acids. The ends lost 7 bases at V and 2 bases at J; junction bases unmatched: 5. Germline CDR1 reads SGHRS; CDR2 reads YFSETQ. CDR3 coding DNA: TGCGCCAGCGCTCGGGACAGGGGGACCTACGAGCAGTACTTC. Protein sequence: CASARDRGTYEQYF.

This clonotype is medium-sized within its sample. The rearrangement links TRBV5-6 to TRBJ2-5; D not resolved. Trimming stripped 2 bases from V and 1 base from J, with 6 bases between. In germline, CDR1 is SGHDT, CDR2 YYEEEE. This CDR3 has 13 residues. CDR3 protein: CASSLRVQETQYF. CDR3 in DNA: TGTGCCAGCAGCTTAAGAGTCCAAGAGACCCAGTACTTC.

V usage is TRBV29-1 and J usage is TRBJ2-3; D not certain. CDR1 and CDR2 from the germline V gene are SQVTM and ANQGSEA. This CDR3 is built from 11 residues. V was shortened by 4 bases and J by 0 bases, with 2 bases between the two germline ends. CDR3 region: CSVGSTDTQYF. CDR3 DNA sequence: TGCAGCGTTGGGAGCACAGATACGCAGTATTTT.

Within the sample, this clonotype is medium-sized. The chain carries TRBV7-2 and TRBJ2-1, with D perhaps matching TRBD2 (5 bases). CDR3 size: 14 residues. Germline assignment: CDR1 SGHTA and CDR2 FQGNSA. Trimming removed 4 bases from V and 3 bases from J, with 10 bases in between. CDR3 sequence reads: CASSSYGNYNEQFF. CDR3 DNA sequence: TGTGCCAGCAGCTCCTACGGGAACTACAATGAGCAGTTCTTC.

This sequence joins TRBV20-1 and TRBJ2-5, with D possibly being TRBD2 (7 bases). The length of the CDR3 is 15 residues. V lost 0 bases and J 5 bases, leaving 16 bases between the germline ends. Germline lookup yields CDR1 DFQATT and CDR2 SNEGSKA (reference sequence). The CDR3 DNA sequence: TGCAGTGCTAGAGATTCCGGGGGGCGGTCGGAGACCCAGTACTTC. Amino acid sequence: CSARDSGGRSETQYF.

This chain joins TRBV14 and TRBJ1-2; no definite D call. Per germline, CDR1 SGHDN and CDR2 FVKESK. CDR3 length equals 16 residues. Trimming removed 1 base at V and 4 bases at J, with 16 bases between. The CDR3 sequence: CASSQGLAGAGYGYTF. The CDR3 nucleotides are TGTGCCAGCAGCCAAGGGCTTGCGGGCGCCGGCTATGGCTACACCTTC.

This clonotype has a handful of counts. The chain employs TRBV29-1 and TRBJ2-5; the D is unclear. V dropped 5 bases and J dropped 1 base, with 5 bases sitting between them. This CDR3 has 11 amino acids. Germline CDR1 and CDR2: SQVTM and ANQGSEA. In DNA, the CDR3 is TGCAGCGTTTTCTCCCAAGAGACCCAGTACTTC. It yields the protein CSVFSQETQYF.

This clonotype is labeled as medium-sized (0.01 to 0.1%). The rearrangement links TRBV2 to TRBJ2-7; the match to TRBD2 covers 11 bases. CDR3 length: 13 amino acids. The germline gives CDR1 SNHLY, CDR2 FYNNEI. V dropped 7 bases and J dropped 4; count of bases not matched to a gene: 3. CDR3 in amino acids: CASTTSGSYEQYF. CDR3 DNA sequence: TGTGCCAGCACAACTAGCGGGAGTTACGAGCAGTACTTC.

In its sample, this clonotype is medium-sized. The V gene is TRBV7-9, the J gene TRBJ2-5; D is unclear. The CDR3 has 13 amino acids. Trimming removed 5 bases from V and 1 base from J, with 8 bases in between. Germline V gene sequence: CDR1 SEHNR, CDR2 FQNEAQ (reference sequence). The CDR3 sequence: CASSPPTQETQYF. CDR3 sequence (DNA): TGTGCCAGCAGCCCCCCGACCCAAGAGACCCAGTACTTC. The whole variable domain, remainder taken from reference TRBV7-9 and TRBJ2-5, is DTGVSQNPRHKITKRGQNVTFRCDPISEHNRLYWYRQTLGQGPEFLTYFQNEAQLEKSRLLSDRFSAERPKGSFSTLEIQRTEQGDSAMYLCASSPPTQETQYFGPGTRLLVL.

The table lists this clonotype with a count of one. The chain's CDR3 is CASSLSTGTLQETQYF. CDR3 sequence (DNA): TGTGCCAGCAGTTTAAGCACAGGGACCCTTCAAGAGACCCAGTACTTC. The V call is TRBV28, the J call TRBJ2-5; weak D call: TRBD1 (6 bases). The CDR3 is 16 residues long. With 2 bases removed from V and 2 bases from J, the gap between germline ends came to 15 bases. Germline CDR1 MDHEN, CDR2 SYDVKM. Full variable domain (rest looked up from reference TRBV28 and TRBJ2-5): DVKVTQSSRYLVKRTGEKVFLECVQDMDHENMFWYRQDPGLGLRLIYFSYDVKMKEKGDIPEGYSVSREKKERFSLILESASTNQTSMYLCASSLSTGTLQETQYFGPGTRLLVL.

This clonotype was observed at least ten times. In DNA form, the CDR3 reads TGTGCCAGCATCGATAGCGGGGCCACCTACGAGCAGTACTTC. Translation: CASIDSGATYEQYF. The chain joins TRBV6-2 or TRBV6-3 to TRBJ2-7; 8 positions match TRBD2. Germline V gene lookup returns CDR1 MNHEY and CDR2 SVGEGT. The CDR3 is 14 residues long. The trim removed 7 bases at V and 2 bases at J, leaving 7 bases unmatched.

This chain uses TRBV11-2 with TRBJ2-5, with D hard to call. The germline V gene has CDR1 SGHAT and CDR2 FQNNGV. The V end was cut by 2 bases, the J end by 3 bases, with 7 bases between. There are 13 residues in the CDR3. CDR3 in DNA: TGTGCCAGCAGCTTAATGTCCGAAGAGACCCAGTACTTC. The encoded protein is CASSLMSEETQYF.

Judged by abundance, this clonotype is medium-sized. V is TRBV30 and J is TRBJ2-5; D might be TRBD2 (5 bases). The CDR3 contains 12 residues. Germline CDR1 is GTSNPN and CDR2 is SVGIG (reference sequence). The ends were cut back, 3 bases at V and 5 bases at J, with 10 bases in the middle. CDR3 in DNA: TGTGCCTGGAGGGAGTCGGGGGAGACCCAGTACTTC. Its translation is CAWRESGETQYF. The full variable domain, with the rest looked up from reference TRBV30 and TRBJ2-5, is SQTIHQWPATLVQPVGSPLSLECTVEGTSNPNLYWYRQAAGRGLQLLFYSVGIGQISSEVPQNLSASRPQDRQFILSSKKLLLSDSGFYLCAWRESGETQYFGPGTRLLVL.

This clonotype is medium-sized in the sample. V gene TRBV2 combines with J gene TRBJ2-2; the D is unclear. Germline V gene data show CDR1 as SNHLY and CDR2 as FYNNEI. V was clipped by 3 bases and J by 0 bases, with 8 bases between them. The CDR3 length is 15 residues. CDR3 amino acids: CASSEGWTNTGELFF. Here the CDR3 DNA reads TGTGCCAGCAGTGAGGGGTGGACGAACACCGGGGAGCTGTTTTTT.

This clonotype has ten or more counts. The V and J genes are TRBV20-1 and TRBJ1-5; D possibly corresponds to TRBD1 (6 bases). V dropped 6 bases and J dropped 7 bases, with 16 bases sitting between them. The CDR3 extends over 13 amino acids. The germline V gene has CDR1 DFQATT and CDR2 SNEGSKA (reference sequence). CDR3 nucleotides: TGCAGTGCCTTGGACAGCTTGGGCCAGCCCCAGCATTTT. Its protein product is CSALDSLGQPQHF.

The chain joins TRBV5-5 to TRBJ1-3; D remains unclear. Germline V CDR1 and CDR2: SGHKS, YYEKEE (reference sequence). V lost 6 bases and J lost 0, with 16 bases in between. This CDR3 is 16 amino acids long. The CDR3 here is CASTLGAPNSGNTIYF. DNA of the CDR3: TGTGCCAGCACTTTGGGCGCCCCAAACTCTGGAAACACCATATATTTT.

In this sample, this clonotype is medium-sized (0.01 to 0.1%). The chain recombines TRBV7-9 with TRBJ2-3; D is unresolved. Germline values: CDR1 SEHNR, CDR2 FQNEAQ (reference sequence). The CDR3 totals 13 residues. V was cut by 5 bases and J by 2 bases, with 8 bases left in between. CDR3 sequence reads: CASSGPFTDTQYF. Here the CDR3 DNA reads TGTGCCAGCAGCGGACCTTTCACAGATACGCAGTATTTT.

This clonotype is medium-sized in the sample. This chain links TRBV4-1 with TRBJ2-3; 7 bases are a match to TRBD1. The CDR3 extends over 15 amino acids. J gave up 3 bases and V 1 base, and 4 bases lay outside the gene matches. Germline CDR1 MGHRA, CDR2 YSYEKL. The CDR3 here is CASSQAKTGTDTQYF. DNA for the CDR3: TGCGCCAGCAGCCAAGCCAAGACAGGGACAGATACGCAGTATTTT.

By sample fraction, this clonotype is medium-sized. This chain links TRBV7-9 with TRBJ1-2; 11 bases line up with TRBD1. The CDR3 totals 15 residues. Per the germline V gene, CDR1 is SEHNR and CDR2 is FQNEAQ (reference sequence). V lost 4 bases and J lost 4; bases outside the gene matches: 5. The CDR3 spells CASSSRGTGGYGYTF. The CDR3 bases are TGTGCCAGCAGCTCCCGTGGGACAGGGGGCTATGGCTACACCTTC.

Judged by abundance, this clonotype is medium-sized. V usage is TRBV29-1 and J usage is TRBJ1-2; D remains ambiguous. V was pared by 4 bases and J by 1 base, with 4 bases between. Looked up from germline, CDR1 is SQVTM and CDR2 is ANQGSEA. The CDR3 loop spans 11 amino acids. CDR3: CSVVLNYGYTF. For the CDR3, the DNA is TGCAGCGTTGTGCTTAACTATGGCTACACCTTC. Full variable domain (rest looked up from reference TRBV29-1 and TRBJ1-2): SAVISQKPSRDICQRGTSLTIQCQVDSQVTMMFWYRQQPGQSLTLIATANQGSEATYESGFVIDKFPISRPNLTFSTLTVSNMSPEDSSIYLCSVVLNYGYTFGSGTRLTVV.